The 30 T cell receptor beta chains given below trace back to one sample, sequenced in a study of technical replicates of blood from several donors. The method was immunoSEQ multiplex PCR; TCRdb's version includes in-frame clones alone and lacks a portion of them. The sample lists approximately 76,000 clones; approximately 86% were seen once. The source material was PBMCs. Every receptor here comes from a human donor in good health. Some clones in this sample may be carry-over from other donors' samples.

V and J are TRBV6-1 and TRBJ1-1, with D perhaps matching TRBD1 (6 bases). This CDR3 spans 14 amino acids. The V gene's germline CDR1 is MNHNS and CDR2 SASEGT. The ends were cut back, 9 bases at V and 2 bases at J, with 16 bases in the middle. The chain's CDR3 is CASRAGGANTEAFF. CDR3 coding DNA: TGTGCCAGTAGGGCGGGGGGGGCCAACACTGAAGCTTTCTTT.

This clone was observed once. The chain links TRBV7-9 to TRBJ2-1; 7 positions match TRBD2. The CDR3 loop spans 17 amino acids. The germline V gene encodes CDR1 SEHNR and CDR2 FQNEAQ (reference sequence). Germline trimming cut 2 bases from V and 2 bases from J; bases unmatched to any gene: 9. The CDR3 sequence is CASSLMDWGRAYNEQFF. The CDR3 DNA sequence: TGTGCCAGCAGCTTAATGGACTGGGGGAGGGCCTACAATGAGCAGTTCTTC.

This clone was found a few times. The rearrangement links TRBV2 to TRBJ1-5; a possible D gene is TRBD1 (5 bases). Trimming removed 2 bases from V and 5 bases from J, with 10 bases in between. This CDR3 region has 14 residues. Germline CDR1 and CDR2: SNHLY and FYNNEI. CDR3 DNA sequence: TGTGCCAGCAGTGAATGGGGGGTGGATCAGCCCCAGCATTTT. It codes for CASSEWGVDQPQHF.

This chain joins TRBV4-3 and TRBJ2-1; TRBD2 agrees at 13 bases. Trimming took 4 bases from V and 0 from J; bases not matched to a gene: 6. There are 18 residues in the CDR3. Germline assignment: CDR1 LGHNA and CDR2 YSLEER. The CDR3 sequence is CASSRGLAGRGSYNEQFF. The CDR3 DNA sequence: TGCGCCAGCAGCCGGGGACTAGCGGGGCGGGGCTCCTACAATGAGCAGTTCTTC.

V usage is TRBV7-2 and J usage is TRBJ1-1; tentative D call: TRBD1 (5 bases). The CDR3 length is 16 residues. V was clipped by 0 bases and J by 6 bases, with 17 bases between them. CDR1 SGHTA and CDR2 FQGNSA come from the germline V gene. The CDR3: CASSLASLGVDAEAFF. In DNA form, the CDR3 reads TGTGCCAGCAGCTTAGCATCCCTAGGGGTTGACGCTGAAGCTTTCTTT.

The chain couples TRBV10-3 to TRBJ2-2, with 7 bases that match TRBD1. J lost 8 bases, V lost 5 bases, and 11 bases had no gene match. Germline-derived CDR1 and CDR2 are ENHRY and SYGVKD. The CDR3 covers 15 residues. Here the CDR3 reads CAISTGQTLGGELFF. In DNA, the CDR3 is TGTGCCATCAGTACGGGACAGACTTTAGGGGGGGAGCTGTTTTTT.

The chain couples TRBV4-1 to TRBJ2-5, with D possibly TRBD1 on 6 matching bases. The CDR3 loop spans 15 amino acids. Germline V gene lookup returns CDR1 MGHRA and CDR2 YSYEKL. Trimming stripped 2 bases from V and 5 bases from J, with 15 bases between. The CDR3 is CASSQSPGVGETQYF. CDR3 in DNA: TGCGCCAGCAGCCAAAGCCCAGGGGTGGGGGAGACCCAGTACTTC.

V gene TRBV4-1 combines with J gene TRBJ1-3; the D is unclear. The germline V gene has CDR1 MGHRA and CDR2 YSYEKL. V was pared by 0 bases and J by 0 bases, with 21 bases between. This CDR3 is 20 amino acids long. CDR3 sequence (DNA): TGCGCCAGCAGCCAAGAATCAGCAGGCCGAACTGCCGTCTCTGGAAACACCATATATTTT. Amino acids: CASSQESAGRTAVSGNTIYF.

This clone was detected only once. V is TRBV4-1 and J is TRBJ2-5, with 9 bases that match TRBD2. The CDR3 runs 19 residues. With 0 bases clipped from V and 2 bases from J, the junction kept 13 bases outside the gene matches. Germline CDR1 and CDR2: MGHRA and YSYEKL. CDR3 bases: TGCGCCAGCAGCCAAGATCGTCGCCTAGCGGGGCGGGTACAAGAGACCCAGTACTTC. Translated: CASSQDRRLAGRVQETQYF.

This rearrangement joins TRBV10-3 to TRBJ2-7, with no clear D. Germline CDR1 and CDR2: ENHRY and SYGVKD. V was shortened by 6 bases and J by 4 bases, with 13 bases between the two germline ends. This CDR3 has 13 residues. This chain's CDR3 is CAIRQGDEYEQYF. The DNA for the CDR3 is TGTGCCATCAGACAAGGAGACGAATACGAGCAGTACTTC.

The chain links TRBV2 to TRBJ1-5; possible D gene TRBD1, 6 bases. Trimming stripped 5 bases from V and 0 bases from J, with 11 bases between. Germline CDR1 is SNHLY and CDR2 is FYNNEI. CDR3 length: 15 amino acids. CDR3 nucleotide sequence: TGTGCCAGCAGTCCGGACAGATTTAGCAATCAGCCCCAGCATTTT. Translated: CASSPDRFSNQPQHF.

The chain uses TRBV5-1 and TRBJ2-3; 7 positions agree with TRBD2. The germline V gene has CDR1 SGHRS and CDR2 YFSETQ. This CDR3 region has 16 residues. Trimming removed 0 bases from V and 0 bases from J; junction bases left unmatched: 4. The CDR3 DNA follows: TGCGCCAGCAGCTTGGCGAGCGGGGCTAGCACAGATACGCAGTATTTT. This translates into CASSLASGASTDTQYF.

The chain recombines TRBV6-5 with TRBJ2-5; 11 nucleotides align to TRBD1. V shed 8 bases, J shed 3 bases, and the junction held 8 bases outside the gene matches. The CDR3 totals 15 residues. Germline CDR1 and CDR2: MNHEY and SVGAGI. The CDR3 nucleotides read TGTGCCAGCGGACAGGGGGCGGGGGCGGAAGAGACCCAGTACTTC. Translation gives CASGQGAGAEETQYF.

The CDR3 nucleotides read TGTGCCAGCAGCAAAGACAGGGGGCTGGGCGAGCAGTACTTC. Translated, it gives CASSKDRGLGEQYF. The chain joins TRBV7-6 to TRBJ2-7; 10 nucleotides match TRBD1. This CDR3 has 14 residues. V lost 5 bases and J lost 6; bases outside the gene matches: 7. Germline lookup yields CDR1 SGHVS and CDR2 FNYEAQ.

This sequence joins TRBV18 and TRBJ2-1; 12 bases match TRBD2. The CDR3 is 19 amino acids. The germline V gene encodes CDR1 KGHSH and CDR2 LQKENI. V gave up 0 bases and J gave up 3 bases; unmatched junction bases: 9. DNA for the CDR3: TGTGCCAGCTCACCACCGCGGGCTAGCGGGAGGGCCATCTACAATGAGCAGTTCTTC. It translates to CASSPPRASGRAIYNEQFF.

This clone was counted between two and nine times. The chain carries TRBV5-1 and TRBJ2-1; 10 bases match TRBD2. Germline values: CDR1 SGHRS, CDR2 YFSETQ. The J segment lost 7 bases and the V segment lost 4 bases, leaving 5 bases of the junction unmatched. CDR3 length: 14 residues. CDR3 region: CASSPTAGGNEQFF. The CDR3 region has the DNA TGCGCCAGCAGCCCGACAGCGGGGGGGAATGAGCAGTTCTTC.

CDR3: CASTERGTGGFGYGYTF. The CDR3 region has the DNA TGTGCCAGCACCGAACGAGGGACAGGGGGCTTCGGCTATGGCTACACCTTC. The J gene is TRBJ1-2, the V gene TRBV9; 12 nucleotides align to TRBD1. Germline values: CDR1 SGDLS, CDR2 YYNGEE. J gave up 4 bases and V 6 bases, and 13 bases lay outside the gene matches. CDR3 length: 17 residues.

This clone was counted a few times. This sequence joins TRBV18 and TRBJ2-7, with TRBD2 matching 8 bases. The V segment lost 3 bases and the J segment 1 base; nucleotides outside the gene matches: 8. In germline, CDR1 is KGHSH, CDR2 LQKENI. The CDR3 has 16 residues. The CDR3 DNA sequence: TGTGCCAGCTCACCCCTGTTTAGCGGGAAATCCTACGAGCAGTACTTC. It translates to CASSPLFSGKSYEQYF.

V is TRBV27 and J is TRBJ2-7; D is unresolved. CDR3 length: 13 residues. The germline V gene has CDR1 MNHEY and CDR2 SMNVEV (reference sequence). Trimming pared 2 bases from V and 4 bases from J, leaving 9 bases between. As DNA, the CDR3 is TGTGCCAGCAGTTTAGAGAAGACTTACGAGCAGTACTTC. Residues: CASSLEKTYEQYF.

The chain recombines TRBV7-3 with TRBJ2-1, with 12 positions matching TRBD2. CDR1 and CDR2 (germline): SGHTA, FQGTGA. The trim removed 6 bases at V and 8 bases at J, leaving 8 bases unmatched. This CDR3 is 15 amino acids long. The CDR3 reads CASRYGTSGLHEQFF. For the CDR3, the DNA is TGTGCCAGCAGGTACGGGACTAGCGGGCTCCATGAGCAGTTCTTC.

This clone was seen a handful of times. The chain links TRBV4-3 to TRBJ1-1; D gene ambiguous. There are 15 residues in the CDR3. Germline values: CDR1 LGHNA, CDR2 YSLEER. The germline V and J ends were trimmed by 1 base and 5 bases, with 14 bases remaining between them. The CDR3, as DNA: TGCGCCAGCAGCCAAGGTACACCGTCCAAAACTGAAGCTTTCTTT. It yields the protein CASSQGTPSKTEAFF.

The chain combines TRBV9 with TRBJ2-2; 7 bases are shared with TRBD2. Losses at the gene ends were 1 base for V and 1 base for J; bases not matched to a gene: 13. The CDR3 is 19 residues long. Looked up from germline, CDR1 is SGDLS and CDR2 is YYNGEE. In nucleotides, the CDR3 is TGTGCCAGCAGCGTACAGGGAAAAGGAGGGGAGGGGAACACCGGGGAGCTGTTTTTT. Its protein is CASSVQGKGGEGNTGELFF.

The genes are TRBV29-1 and TRBJ2-3, with D possibly TRBD2 on 5 matching bases. The CDR3 spans 13 residues. Germline-derived CDR1 and CDR2 are SQVTM and ANQGSEA. V was trimmed by 1 base and J by 2 bases, leaving 7 bases between them. The CDR3 coding sequence is TGCAGCGTTGAAGGAGGGTCCACAGATACGCAGTATTTT. Protein sequence: CSVEGGSTDTQYF.

The chain is built from TRBV6-6 and TRBJ2-7; tentatively, D is TRBD2 (6 bases). Deletions cut 9 bases from V and 3 bases from J, with 18 bases between. The germline CDR1 and CDR2 sequences are MNHNY and SVGAGI (reference sequence). The CDR3 spans 14 residues. The CDR3 spells CASNKGSGGYEQYF. In DNA, the CDR3 is TGTGCCAGTAACAAAGGTAGCGGAGGCTACGAGCAGTACTTC.

The CDR3 loop is CASSLIAGTEAFF. CDR3 DNA sequence: TGTGCCAGCAGCTTAATTGCAGGGACTGAAGCTTTCTTT. The rearrangement links TRBV5-8 to TRBJ1-1; tentatively, D is TRBD1 (5 bases). The CDR3 contains 13 residues. CDR1 and CDR2 (germline): SGHTS, YDEGEE. Trimming stripped 2 bases from V and 5 bases from J, with 10 bases between.

The table lists this clone with a few counts. The genes are TRBV7-2 and TRBJ2-1, with D perhaps TRBD1 (5 bases). Germline CDR1 and CDR2: SGHTA and FQGNSA. CDR3 length: 16 residues. Trimming took off 6 bases at V and 7 bases at J, with 22 bases between the two ends. The CDR3 spells CASSRSGSLSGNEQFF. The CDR3 nucleotides read TGTGCCAGCAGTAGATCTGGCAGCCTCTCAGGGAATGAGCAGTTCTTC. Full variable domain (outside the CDR3, taken from reference TRBV7-2 and TRBJ2-1): GAGVSQSPSNKVTEKGKDVELRCDPISGHTALYWYRQSLGQGLEFLIYFQGNSAPDKSGLPSDRFSAERTGGSVSTLTIQRTQQEDSAVYLCASSRSGSLSGNEQFFGPGTRLTVL.

The V call is TRBV7-8, the J call TRBJ1-5; 7 bases are shared with TRBD1. This CDR3 contains 16 residues. V shed 5 bases, J shed 1 base, and the junction held 8 bases outside the gene matches. Germline CDR1 and CDR2: SGHVS and FQNEAQ. The DNA of the CDR3 is TGTGCCAGCAGCACCTTGACAGGGTCGAGCAATCAGCCCCAGCATTTT. This translates into CASSTLTGSSNQPQHF.

The CDR3 DNA follows: TGTGCCAGCAGCGTATCGGACCGGACTTATGAAAAACTGTTTTTT. Translation gives CASSVSDRTYEKLFF. This chain links TRBV9 with TRBJ1-4; D gene uncertain. This CDR3 contains 15 residues. Germline V gene sequence: CDR1 SGDLS, CDR2 YYNGEE. Trimming stripped 1 base from V and 6 bases from J, with 13 bases between.

The V and J genes are TRBV5-1 and TRBJ1-2, with TRBD1 as a possible D gene (5 bases). The CDR3 runs 14 residues. Per the germline V gene, CDR1 is SGHRS and CDR2 is YFSETQ. Between the trimmed V and J ends, which lost 5 bases and 6 bases, there was a span of 17 bases. The CDR3 bases are TGCGCCAGCAGGCCGTGGGGGGGGAAGGATGGCTACACCTTC. Translating gives CASRPWGGKDGYTF.

This sequence joins TRBV11-2 and TRBJ2-7; possibly TRBD2 for D (7 bases). The CDR3 is 14 amino acids. Trimming left V 1 base short and J 2 bases short, with 9 bases between. The V gene's germline CDR1 is SGHAT and CDR2 FQNNGV. CDR3 nucleotide sequence: TGTGCCAGCAGCTTAGGGGAGGGGGCCTACGAGCAGTACTTC. Residues: CASSLGEGAYEQYF.